Described below is a single T cell receptor beta chain sequence and its context. The sample originates from a study of blood T cell repertoires in COVID-19. About the research overall: Samples of COVID-19 (acute and convalescent) were obtained from the United States, Italy and Spain. Sample material is recorded as cDNA or gDNA derived from T cells, B-cell-depleted T cells, or PBMCs.

Sequencing used immunoSEQ multiplex PCR; TCRdb keeps in-frame clones, though not all of them. The data contain 300,000 to 400,000 clones, 90% to 95% of them singletons. CDR3 length equals 15 residues. Deletions cut 6 bases from V and 5 bases from J, with 16 bases between. Germline assignment: CDR1 SGHVS and CDR2 FNYEAQ. Participants' reported clinical history set cohort assignment. The TCR comes from a woman in her thirties who had been exposed to COVID-19. V gene TRBV7-6 combines with J gene TRBJ2-2; unclear D gene. The source material was PBMCs or T cells enriched from blood (not recorded which). The DNA for the CDR3 is TGTGCCAGCAGTCTTTCTGAGCTGAGGACCGGGGAGCTGTTTTTT. It encodes CASSLSELRTGELFF.